Listed below are T cell receptor beta chains from one sample, sequenced in a study of blood T cell repertoires in COVID-19. The data were produced by immunoSEQ multiplex PCR, yet TCRdb's version contains in-frame clones alone and is incomplete. The repertoire holds approximately 500,000 clones, with approximately 83% as singletons. The sequenced sample was peripheral blood. The origin of the receptors is a human donor in a cohort sampled during active COVID-19. Each CDR3 is given with its conserved first and last residue. A D gene is named only where the DNA matches it firmly. Clone size, where shown, is once, few, many, or a class for clones that have expanded.

clone size: NA; V gene: TRBV3-1/TRBV3-2; D gene: NA; J gene: TRBJ2-1; CDR3 protein: CASSPQGAGEEQFF; CDR3 DNA: TGTGCCAGCAGCCCCCAGGGGGCGGGAGAGGAGCAGTTCTTC
clone size: NA; V gene: TRBV10-2; D gene: TRBD2; J gene: TRBJ2-1; CDR3 protein: CASSLLAGAFEQFF; CDR3 DNA: TGCGCCAGCAGTCTACTAGCGGGAGCTTTTGAGCAGTTCTTC
clone size: NA; V gene: TRBV3-1/TRBV3-2; D gene: TRBD1; J gene: TRBJ1-2; CDR3 protein: CASSQAWDRLYYGYTF; CDR3 DNA: TGTGCCAGCAGCCAAGCATGGGACAGGTTATACTACGGCTACACCTTC
clone size: NA; V gene: TRBV7-9; D gene: NA; J gene: TRBJ1-2; CDR3 protein: CASSLIQGESYTF; CDR3 DNA: TGTGCCAGCAGCTTAATACAGGGAGAGAGCTACACCTTC
clone size: NA; V gene: TRBV19; D gene: TRBD1; J gene: TRBJ2-1; CDR3 protein: CASSIRTGGDEQFF; CDR3 DNA: TGTGCCAGTAGTATAAGGACAGGGGGTGATGAGCAGTTCTTC
clone size: NA; V gene: TRBV6-6; D gene: NA; J gene: TRBJ2-5; CDR3 protein: CASSRIAGTQYF; CDR3 DNA: TGTGCCAGCAGTCGCATTGCGGGGACCCAGTACTTC
clone size: NA; V gene: TRBV9; D gene: TRBD1; J gene: TRBJ2-3; CDR3 protein: CASSADRGDFIDTQYF; CDR3 DNA: TGTGCCAGCAGCGCGGACAGGGGTGATTTTATCGATACGCAGTATTTT
clone size: NA; V gene: TRBV3-1/TRBV3-2; D gene: NA; J gene: TRBJ2-7; CDR3 protein: CASSTVAAVTEQYF; CDR3 DNA: TGTGCCAGCAGCACCGTGGCGGCCGTCACCGAGCAGTACTTC
clone size: NA; V gene: TRBV21-1; D gene: NA; J gene: TRBJ1-2; CDR3 protein: CASSKVGSQGESGYTF; CDR3 DNA: TGTGCCAGCAGCAAAGTTGGGTCGCAGGGGGAATCTGGCTACACCTTC
clone size: once; V gene: TRBV19; D gene: NA; J gene: TRBJ1-5; CDR3 protein: CASSYRERQPQHF; CDR3 DNA: TGTGCCAGTAGTTACAGGGAGAGACAGCCCCAGCATTTT
clone size: NA; V gene: TRBV6-4; D gene: TRBD1; J gene: TRBJ1-2; CDR3 protein: CASSDIPGQGAHGGYTF; CDR3 DNA: TGTGCCAGCAGTGACATTCCGGGACAGGGGGCTCACGGCGGCTACACCTTC
clone size: NA; V gene: TRBV6-6; D gene: TRBD1; J gene: TRBJ2-3; CDR3 protein: CASRLTGPSNTQYF; CDR3 DNA: TGTGCCAGCAGATTGACAGGGCCCTCTAATACGCAGTATTTT
clone size: NA; V gene: TRBV4-2; D gene: NA; J gene: TRBJ1-2; CDR3 protein: CASSQLWTAPSKYGYTF; CDR3 DNA: TGTGCCAGCAGCCAACTCTGGACAGCGCCGTCTAAATATGGCTACACCTTC
clone size: once; V gene: TRBV5-1; D gene: TRBD2; J gene: TRBJ2-1; CDR3 protein: CASSLRTSGAPTYNEQFF; CDR3 DNA: TGCGCCAGCAGCTTGAGGACTAGCGGGGCCCCTACCTACAATGAGCAGTTCTTC
clone size: NA; V gene: TRBV2; D gene: NA; J gene: TRBJ1-6; CDR3 protein: CASSEISSYNSPLHF; CDR3 DNA: TGTGCCAGCAGTGAAATCAGCTCCTATAATTCACCCCTCCACTTT
clone size: NA; V gene: TRBV29-1; D gene: NA; J gene: TRBJ1-4; CDR3 protein: CSVSAGGREKLFF; CDR3 DNA: TGCAGCGTTTCCGCGGGTGGCCGGGAAAAACTGTTTTTT
clone size: NA; V gene: TRBV3-1/TRBV3-2; D gene: TRBD1; J gene: TRBJ1-1; CDR3 protein: CASSRIDRGTEAFF; CDR3 DNA: TGTGCCAGCAGCCGCATCGACAGGGGCACTGAAGCTTTCTTT
clone size: once; V gene: TRBV5-6; D gene: NA; J gene: TRBJ1-5; CDR3 protein: CASSSFTARRGSNNQPQHF; CDR3 DNA: TGTGCCAGCAGCTCTTTTACGGCAAGACGGGGTAGCAACAATCAGCCCCAGCATTTT
clone size: NA; V gene: TRBV4-1; D gene: NA; J gene: TRBJ2-1; CDR3 protein: CASRFTRSAAEDNEQFF; CDR3 DNA: TGCGCCAGCAGGTTCACTCGTTCGGCGGCAGAAGACAATGAGCAGTTCTTC
clone size: NA; V gene: TRBV27; D gene: NA; J gene: TRBJ2-3; CDR3 protein: CASSAGQFVLDTQYF; CDR3 DNA: TGTGCCAGCAGTGCCGGACAGTTCGTCCTCGATACGCAGTATTTT
clone size: few; V gene: TRBV24-1; D gene: NA; J gene: TRBJ2-5; CDR3 protein: CATSGGGTETQYF; CDR3 DNA: TGTGCCACCAGTGGGGGCGGGACGGAGACCCAGTACTTC
clone size: NA; V gene: TRBV6-5; D gene: NA; J gene: TRBJ2-7; CDR3 protein: CASRPRQVSSYEQYF; CDR3 DNA: TGTGCCAGCAGACCCCGTCAGGTTAGCTCCTACGAGCAGTACTTC
clone size: NA; V gene: TRBV6-5; D gene: TRBD2; J gene: TRBJ2-1; CDR3 protein: CASLWTSGSHDEQFF; CDR3 DNA: TGTGCCAGCCTCTGGACTAGCGGGAGTCACGATGAGCAGTTCTTC
clone size: NA; V gene: TRBV5-4; D gene: TRBD1; J gene: TRBJ2-1; CDR3 protein: CASSYRDRVVNEQFF; CDR3 DNA: TGTGCCAGCAGCTACCGGGACAGGGTTGTCAATGAGCAGTTCTTC
clone size: NA; V gene: TRBV5-8; D gene: TRBD1; J gene: TRBJ2-3; CDR3 protein: CASSSDRGQGTDTQYF; CDR3 DNA: TGTGCCAGCAGCTCGGACAGGGGGCAAGGGACAGATACGCAGTATTTT
clone size: NA; V gene: TRBV6-5; D gene: NA; J gene: TRBJ1-2; CDR3 protein: CASSWTQEPGRYTF; CDR3 DNA: TGTGCCAGCAGTTGGACACAGGAGCCCGGTCGCTACACCTTC
clone size: NA; V gene: TRBV6-6; D gene: TRBD1; J gene: TRBJ1-3; CDR3 protein: CASSYPTGDSGNTIYF; CDR3 DNA: TGTGCCAGCAGTTACCCCACAGGGGACTCTGGAAACACCATATATTTT
clone size: NA; V gene: TRBV4-3; D gene: NA; J gene: TRBJ2-7; CDR3 protein: CASSQDQNYEQYF; CDR3 DNA: TGCGCCAGCAGCCAAGATCAGAATTACGAGCAGTACTTC
clone size: NA; V gene: TRBV29-1; D gene: NA; J gene: TRBJ1-2; CDR3 protein: CSVEAIRGYDGYTF; CDR3 DNA: TGCAGCGTTGAAGCAATCAGGGGATATGATGGCTACACCTTC
clone size: NA; V gene: TRBV25-1; D gene: TRBD1; J gene: TRBJ1-2; CDR3 protein: CASSLGQGARQGYTF; CDR3 DNA: TGTGCCAGCAGTTTGGGACAGGGGGCGCGTCAGGGCTACACCTTC
clone size: NA; V gene: TRBV7-2; D gene: TRBD1; J gene: TRBJ1-5; CDR3 protein: CASSARTGFGNQPQHF; CDR3 DNA: TGTGCCAGCAGCGCCCGGACAGGGTTCGGCAATCAGCCCCAGCATTTT
clone size: NA; V gene: TRBV3-1/TRBV3-2; D gene: TRBD1; J gene: TRBJ2-3; CDR3 protein: CASRLSGQGISLKDTQYF; CDR3 DNA: TGTGCCAGCAGACTAAGTGGACAGGGGATCTCTTTGAAGGATACGCAGTATTTT
clone size: NA; V gene: TRBV7-8; D gene: NA; J gene: TRBJ1-3; CDR3 protein: CASSPGDNRNTIYF; CDR3 DNA: TGTGCCAGCTCCCCCGGGGATAACAGAAACACCATATATTTT
clone size: NA; V gene: TRBV11-2; D gene: NA; J gene: TRBJ2-7; CDR3 protein: CASSLTLGDISYEQYF; CDR3 DNA: TGTGCCAGCAGCCTCACTCTAGGGGACATATCCTACGAGCAGTACTTC
clone size: NA; V gene: TRBV11-2; D gene: TRBD2; J gene: TRBJ2-1; CDR3 protein: CASSLMGLAGAYNEQFF; CDR3 DNA: TGTGCCAGCAGCTTAATGGGACTAGCGGGAGCTTACAATGAGCAGTTCTTC
clone size: NA; V gene: TRBV18; D gene: NA; J gene: TRBJ2-3; CDR3 protein: CASSPPPINTDTQYF; CDR3 DNA: TGTGCCAGCTCACCACCGCCTATCAACACAGATACGCAGTATTTT
clone size: once; V gene: TRBV12-3/TRBV12-4; D gene: NA; J gene: TRBJ1-2; CDR3 protein: CASTGLQLYGYTF; CDR3 DNA: TGTGCCAGCACAGGGCTGCAGCTATATGGCTACACCTTC
clone size: NA; V gene: TRBV14; D gene: NA; J gene: TRBJ2-7; CDR3 protein: CASSQHYEQYF; CDR3 DNA: TGTGCCAGCAGCCAACACTACGAGCAGTACTTC
clone size: NA; V gene: TRBV21-1; D gene: NA; J gene: TRBJ1-1; CDR3 protein: CASSKALDRGPSTNTEAFF; CDR3 DNA: TGTGCCAGCAGCAAAGCGTTGGACAGGGGCCCCTCGACCAACACTGAGGCTTTCTTT
clone size: NA; V gene: TRBV24-1; D gene: NA; J gene: TRBJ1-2; CDR3 protein: CATSAGDYGYTF; CDR3 DNA: TGTGCCACCAGTGCGGGGGACTATGGCTACACCTTC
clone size: NA; V gene: TRBV4-2; D gene: NA; J gene: TRBJ2-2; CDR3 protein: CASSLRDLNTGELFF; CDR3 DNA: TGTGCCAGCAGCCTCCGGGACTTAAACACCGGGGAGCTGTTTTTT
clone size: NA; V gene: TRBV28; D gene: TRBD2; J gene: TRBJ2-5; CDR3 protein: CASRPASGQETQYF; CDR3 DNA: TGTGCCAGCAGACCCGCTAGCGGCCAAGAGACCCAGTACTTC
clone size: few; V gene: TRBV7-6; D gene: TRBD1; J gene: TRBJ2-1; CDR3 protein: CASSLTWTGSNEQFF; CDR3 DNA: TGTGCCAGCAGCTTAACGTGGACAGGGAGCAATGAGCAGTTCTTC